Following are 17 T cell receptor beta chains from one sample sequenced in a study of neoadjuvant nivolumab and ipilimumab in lung cancer. Repertoires were generated with immunoSEQ multiplex PCR, while TCRdb's copy carries only in-frame clones and drops some. The data contain about 7,700 clones, approximately 88% of them seen just once; the ten biggest clones take up roughly 2.6%. This specimen was tumor tissue, taken after neoadjuvant nivolumab, alone or with ipilimumab, at or shortly before surgery. The receptors originated from an adult with non-small cell lung cancer. Some clones in this sample may be carry-over from other donors' samples.

J is TRBJ2-1 and V is TRBV30; D perhaps matches TRBD2 (6 bases). Trimming removed 3 bases at V and 6 bases at J, with 21 bases between. The V gene's germline CDR1 is GTSNPN and CDR2 SVGIG (reference sequence). The CDR3 runs 16 residues. In DNA, the CDR3 is TGTGCCTGGAGCGCGAGAGATTATGGGACTCGCAATGAGCAGTTCTTC. Its translation: CAWSARDYGTRNEQFF.

The chain uses TRBV11-2 and TRBJ2-1; 11 nucleotides align to TRBD1. The CDR3 extends over 15 amino acids. CDR1 is SGHAT and CDR2 is FQNNGV in the germline V gene. V was clipped by 4 bases and J by 4 bases; unmatched bases: 3. CDR3 in amino acids: CASSSDRGQYNEQFF. For the CDR3, the DNA is TGTGCCAGCAGCTCGGACAGGGGGCAGTACAATGAGCAGTTCTTC.

The chain carries TRBV27 and TRBJ1-2; D is ambiguous. Trimming pared 5 bases from V and 7 bases from J, leaving 14 bases between. The CDR3 extends over 13 amino acids. Germline CDR1 and CDR2: MNHEY and SMNVEV (reference sequence). CDR3 sequence reads: CASSPTVSGGYTF. The CDR3 DNA reads TGTGCCAGCAGTCCCACAGTGAGCGGTGGCTACACCTTC.

Here the CDR3 reads CASSLRENQPQHF. The CDR3 DNA is TGTGCCAGCTCACTCCGGGAAAATCAGCCCCAGCATTTT. This sequence joins TRBV18 and TRBJ1-5; D remains unclear. With 4 bases removed from V and 4 bases from J, the gap between germline ends came to 8 bases. There are 13 residues in the CDR3. The germline gives CDR1 KGHSH, CDR2 LQKENI.

This clone was seen once. This sequence joins TRBV19 and TRBJ2-5; TRBD1 agrees at 9 bases. V lost 3 bases to trimming and J lost 2 bases; unmatched junction nucleotides: 10. Per germline, CDR1 LNHDA and CDR2 SQIVND (reference sequence). This CDR3 is 17 amino acids long. CDR3 in amino acids: CASSISSTGGSQETQYF. As DNA, the CDR3 is TGTGCCAGTAGTATCTCGTCGACAGGGGGAAGTCAAGAGACCCAGTACTTC.

The table lists this clone with a few counts. The chain uses TRBV10-3 and TRBJ1-1, with D possibly being TRBD1 (5 bases). Trimming left V 1 base short and J 3 bases short, with 18 bases between. CDR1 is ENHRY and CDR2 is SYGVKD in the germline V gene. The CDR3 totals 17 residues. The CDR3 here is CAISEFLRVQGDTEAFF. The CDR3 DNA reads TGTGCCATCAGTGAGTTTCTAAGGGTTCAAGGGGACACTGAAGCTTTCTTT.

The table lists this clone with a count of one. V usage is TRBV19 and J usage is TRBJ1-2; D is ambiguous. Germline V gene sequence: CDR1 LNHDA, CDR2 SQIVND (reference sequence). The CDR3 totals 16 residues. Trimming shortened V by 5 bases and J by 4 bases, and 20 bases separated the two germline ends. The CDR3 loop is CASSVFAGSGSYGYTF. The CDR3 DNA reads TGTGCCAGTAGTGTCTTCGCGGGATCTGGGAGCTATGGCTACACCTTC.

The CDR3: CASSLGGGLTYEQYF. CDR3 nucleotide sequence: TGTGCCAGCAGCTTAGGTGGGGGCCTCACCTACGAGCAGTACTTC. This chain connects TRBV7-2 to TRBJ2-7; a weak D match, TRBD1 (6 bases). CDR1 and CDR2 from the germline V gene are SGHTA and FQGNSA. Trimming took 1 base from V and 2 from J, leaving 12 bases between them. This CDR3 has 15 amino acids.

The chain employs TRBV6-4 and TRBJ2-3; 8 bases are a match to TRBD2. Germline V gene sequence: CDR1 MRHNA, CDR2 SNTAGT. With V trimmed by 3 bases and J by 1 base, 3 bases remained unmatched. CDR3 length: 15 residues. The DNA of the CDR3 is TGTGCCAGCAGTGAGCGGGAGGAGGGCACAGATACGCAGTATTTT. This codes for CASSEREEGTDTQYF.

This clone occurred a few times. The chain employs TRBV29-1 and TRBJ1-2; the match to TRBD1 covers 9 bases. CDR3 size: 13 residues. The junction had 11 bases not matched to a gene; V was cut back by 7 bases and J by 8 bases. Germline V gene lookup returns CDR1 SQVTM and CDR2 ANQGSEA. Written as DNA, the CDR3 is TGCAGCGCAACCACCGGGACAGGGACCGGCTACACCTTC. Translated: CSATTGTGTGYTF.

This clone was counted between two and nine times. The chain couples TRBV7-8 to TRBJ1-3, with D possibly being TRBD1 (6 bases). The V end lost 5 bases, the J end lost 1 base, and 12 bases lay between the germline ends. The CDR3 extends over 15 amino acids. Germline values: CDR1 SGHVS, CDR2 FQNEAQ. CDR3 nucleotides: TGTGCCAGCAGCATCGGGACACCTTCTGGAAACACCATATATTTT. Protein product: CASSIGTPSGNTIYF.

This clone was seen a few times. This chain uses TRBV21-1 with TRBJ1-1. TRBV21-1 is tagged as a pseudogene. This CDR3 region has 12 residues. The CDR3: CASSWTGLEAFF. The CDR3 DNA is TGTGCCAGCAGTTGGACGGGCCTTGAAGCTTTCTTT.

V is TRBV2 and J is TRBJ1-1; D is uncertain. Per germline, CDR1 SNHLY and CDR2 FYNNEI. The V gene lost 3 bases and the J gene lost 0 bases, with 14 bases spanning the gap. This CDR3 has 16 residues. The CDR3: CASSDPAVLMNTEAFF. The CDR3 nucleotides read TGTGCCAGCAGTGACCCCGCGGTACTAATGAACACTGAAGCTTTCTTT. Full variable domain (outside the CDR3, taken from reference TRBV2 and TRBJ1-1): EPEVTQTPSHQVTQMGQEVILRCVPISNHLYFYWYRQILGQKVEFLVSFYNNEISEKSEIFDDQFSVERPDGSNFTLKIRSTKLEDSAMYFCASSDPAVLMNTEAFFGQGTRLTVV.

This chain links TRBV5-5 with TRBJ1-5, with D perhaps TRBD1 (5 bases). CDR3 length: 18 residues. Trimming cost V 4 bases and J 6 bases, with 26 bases left between them. Germline V gives CDR1 SGHKS, CDR2 YYEKEE (reference sequence). This chain's CDR3 is CASSPRAQGGLGGQPQHF. The CDR3, as DNA: TGTGCCAGCAGCCCACGGGCCCAGGGAGGGCTAGGAGGTCAGCCCCAGCATTTT.

The chain combines TRBV6-1 with TRBJ2-2; D unclear. Germline CDR1 reads MNHNS; CDR2 reads SASEGT. The CDR3 length is 14 residues. Trimming pared 2 bases from V and 4 bases from J, leaving 8 bases between. The CDR3 DNA reads TGTGCCAGCAGTGAACAGGCAGGCACCGGGGAGCTGTTTTTT. Protein product: CASSEQAGTGELFF.

The rearrangement joins TRBV5-4 to TRBJ2-1; 10 bases are a match to TRBD2. The CDR3 length is 16 residues. After removal of 0 bases from V and 7 bases from J, the junction contained 7 bases not matched to a gene. Germline assignment: CDR1 SGHNT and CDR2 YYREEE (reference sequence). As DNA, the CDR3 is TGTGCCAGCAGCTTGGACCGCGGGGGACTAGCGAATGAGCAGTTCTTC. Translated: CASSLDRGGLANEQFF.

The chain uses TRBV30 and TRBJ2-5; 11 positions agree with TRBD2. The CDR3 covers 17 residues. The J segment lost 5 bases and the V segment lost 1 base, leaving 12 bases of the junction unmatched. Looked up from germline, CDR1 is GTSNPN and CDR2 is SVGIG (reference sequence). The CDR3 protein is CAWSGRGLAGGGETQYF. CDR3 DNA: TGTGCCTGGAGTGGCCGGGGGCTAGCGGGAGGCGGCGAGACCCAGTACTTC.